The rows below give T cell receptor beta chains drawn from one sample of a study of shared clonotypes between healthy human individuals. TCRdb's copy holds only in-frame clones and misses some; the assay was immunoSEQ multiplex PCR. The repertoire consists of roughly 890,000 clones, with 80% to 95% occurring once and the leading ten covering approximately 25%. Material for sequencing was naive CD8+ T cells sorted from blood. The receptors stem from a man under 40 in good health. Each CDR3 is given with its conserved first and last residue. Each record gives: clone size, V gene, D gene, CDR3 protein. A D gene is named only where the DNA matches it firmly. A row's size may be missing; if present it is once, few, many or a size class.

clone size: -
V gene: TRBV6-4
D gene: TRBD1
CDR3 protein: CASSETTGGNEQFF

clone size: -
V gene: TRBV5-6
D gene: -
CDR3 protein: CASSLLPSGYLTGELFF

clone size: -
V gene: TRBV19
D gene: -
CDR3 protein: CASSIVGGNEQYF

clone size: -
V gene: TRBV6-7
D gene: TRBD2
CDR3 protein: CASSYPGTSGSPAIGYEQYF

clone size: -
V gene: TRBV10-2
D gene: -
CDR3 protein: CASSEFGYSNQPQHF

clone size: -
V gene: TRBV13
D gene: TRBD2
CDR3 protein: CASSPPSTSGRYEQYF

clone size: -
V gene: TRBV13
D gene: TRBD1
CDR3 protein: CASSLVPGGTEAFF

clone size: -
V gene: TRBV27
D gene: -
CDR3 protein: CASSLGLSTNEKLFF

clone size: -
V gene: TRBV4-1
D gene: -
CDR3 protein: CASSQQIFSEQYF

clone size: -
V gene: TRBV29-1
D gene: -
CDR3 protein: CSVGTNNEQFF

clone size: -
V gene: TRBV4-1
D gene: TRBD2
CDR3 protein: CASSHIAGVEQYF

clone size: -
V gene: TRBV27
D gene: TRBD1
CDR3 protein: CASSSARTGSVYNEQFF

clone size: -
V gene: TRBV6-5
D gene: TRBD2
CDR3 protein: CASSYSASGSGDTQYF

clone size: -
V gene: TRBV29-1
D gene: -
CDR3 protein: CSVWDYEQYF

clone size: -
V gene: TRBV5-1
D gene: -
CDR3 protein: CASSLGQFYEQYF

clone size: once
V gene: TRBV11-2
D gene: -
CDR3 protein: CASSLASPYEQYF

clone size: -
V gene: TRBV27
D gene: TRBD1
CDR3 protein: CASSFPGQGEREQFF

clone size: -
V gene: TRBV19
D gene: -
CDR3 protein: CASWDSRAYNEQFF

clone size: -
V gene: TRBV4-1
D gene: -
CDR3 protein: CASSQSLVSGELFF

clone size: -
V gene: TRBV7-2
D gene: -
CDR3 protein: CASSPQGITEAFF

clone size: -
V gene: TRBV11-2
D gene: -
CDR3 protein: CASSLFSTYEQYF

clone size: -
V gene: TRBV9
D gene: -
CDR3 protein: CASSDFLATGELFF

clone size: -
V gene: TRBV7-2
D gene: -
CDR3 protein: CASSLVFGQGETEAFF